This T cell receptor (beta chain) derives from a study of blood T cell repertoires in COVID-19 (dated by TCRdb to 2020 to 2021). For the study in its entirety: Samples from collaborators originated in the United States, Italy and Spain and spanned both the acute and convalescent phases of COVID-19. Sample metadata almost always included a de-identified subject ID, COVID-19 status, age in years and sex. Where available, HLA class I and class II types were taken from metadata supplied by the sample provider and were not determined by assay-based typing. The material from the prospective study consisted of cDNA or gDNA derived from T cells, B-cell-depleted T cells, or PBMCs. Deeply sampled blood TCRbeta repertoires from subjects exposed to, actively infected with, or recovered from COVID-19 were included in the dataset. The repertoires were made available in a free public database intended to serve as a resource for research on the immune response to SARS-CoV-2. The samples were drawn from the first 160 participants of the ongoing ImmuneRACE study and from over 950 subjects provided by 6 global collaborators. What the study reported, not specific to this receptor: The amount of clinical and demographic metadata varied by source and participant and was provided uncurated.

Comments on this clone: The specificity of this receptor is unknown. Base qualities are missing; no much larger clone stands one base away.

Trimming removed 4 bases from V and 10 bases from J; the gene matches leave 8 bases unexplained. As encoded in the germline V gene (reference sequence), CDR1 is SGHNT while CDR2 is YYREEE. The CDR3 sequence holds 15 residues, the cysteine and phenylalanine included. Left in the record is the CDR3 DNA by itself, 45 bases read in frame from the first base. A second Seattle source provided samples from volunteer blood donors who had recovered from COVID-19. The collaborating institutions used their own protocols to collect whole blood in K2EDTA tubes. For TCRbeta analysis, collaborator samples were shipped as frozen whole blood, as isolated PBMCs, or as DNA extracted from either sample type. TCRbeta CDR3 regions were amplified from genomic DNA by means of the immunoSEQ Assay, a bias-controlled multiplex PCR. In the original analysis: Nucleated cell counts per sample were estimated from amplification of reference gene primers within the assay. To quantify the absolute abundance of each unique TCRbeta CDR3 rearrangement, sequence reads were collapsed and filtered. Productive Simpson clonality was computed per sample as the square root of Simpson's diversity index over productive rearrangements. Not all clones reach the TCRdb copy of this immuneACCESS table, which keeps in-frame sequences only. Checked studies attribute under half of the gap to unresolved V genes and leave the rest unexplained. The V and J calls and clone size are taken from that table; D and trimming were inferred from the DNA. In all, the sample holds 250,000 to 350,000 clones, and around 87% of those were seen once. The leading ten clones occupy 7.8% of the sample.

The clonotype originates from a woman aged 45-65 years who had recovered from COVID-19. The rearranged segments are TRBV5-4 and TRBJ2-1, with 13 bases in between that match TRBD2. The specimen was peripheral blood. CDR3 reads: CASSPGTSGIGEQFF. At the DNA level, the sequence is TGTGCCAGCAGCCCCGGGACTAGCGGGATCGGCGAGCAGTTCTTC.